This record covers a single T cell receptor (beta chain). The target antigen is unknown. This record comes from a study of OX40 agonist ivuxolimab in advanced cancers. Study at large: Enrolled patients in dose escalation had cancers that were hepatocellular carcinoma, melanoma, renal cell or head and neck cancer. Study-wide results and caveats: Among patients with partial responses at 0.1-3.0 mg/kg, clonal expansion was among the lowest.

Generated by immunoSEQ multiplex PCR, the TCRdb table keeps only in-frame clones and is missing some. The sample gives roughly 69,000 clones, about 89% of which show up once; about 5.6% is in the top ten. The sample consisted of CD4+ or CD8+ T cells sorted from blood, taken in a trial of the OX40 agonist ivuxolimab. This TCR came from an adult with an advanced solid tumor such as melanoma, head and neck, liver or kidney cancer.

The CDR3 is CASSFTTGGPSDTQYF. CDR3 DNA: TGCGCCAGCAGCTTCACAACGGGAGGGCCAAGCGATACGCAGTATTTT. The rearrangement joins TRBV5-1 to TRBJ2-3, with TRBD2 matching over 8 bases. The CDR3 contains 16 residues. The ends lost 2 bases at V and 6 bases at J; junction bases unmatched: 11. Looked up from germline, CDR1 is SGHRS and CDR2 is YFSETQ. Full variable domain (outside the CDR3, taken from reference TRBV5-1 and TRBJ2-3): KAGVTQTPRYLIKTRGQQVTLSCSPISGHRSVSWYQQTPGQGLQFLFEYFSETQRNKGNFPGRFSGRQFSNSRSEMNVSTLELGDSALYLCASSFTTGGPSDTQYFGPGTRLTVL.